This T cell receptor (beta chain) was captured in a study of blood T cell repertoires in COVID-19. Generated by immunoSEQ multiplex PCR, the TCRdb table keeps only in-frame clones and is missing some. Seen here are about 210,000 clones, roughly 94% observed once, and the top ten hold 0.95% to 1.5%. Germline V gives CDR1 MNHNY, CDR2 SVGAGI (reference sequence). CDR3 length equals 13 residues. Trimming cost V 2 bases and J 8 bases, with 12 bases left between them. V gene TRBV6-6 combines with J gene TRBJ1-2; D gene unclear. The sample was peripheral blood. The clonotype originates from a young man with acute or convalescent COVID-19. CDR3 protein: CASSYGQTWGYTF. CDR3 nucleotides: TGTGCCAGCAGTTACGGGCAGACGTGGGGCTACACCTTC.